This T cell receptor (beta chain) was documented in a study of T-cell memory formation after mild COVID-19. This clonotype was found a few times. TCRdb re-called the 5' RACE reads through MiXCR, storing one row per CDR3 protein. The sample consists of 300,000 to 400,000 distinct CDR3 sequences, around an eighth of them appearing once. The source material was PBMCs or a T cell subset sorted from them (not recorded which). The sequence derives from a man aged 18 to 29 who had mild COVID-19 (a few samples of this study predate the infection). Cell type and time point are not known.

The CDR3 sequence is CASTDWGTGELFF. The DNA of the CDR3 is TGTGCCAGCACCGACTGGGGGACCGGGGAGCTGTTTTTT. The chain employs TRBV6-5 and TRBJ2-2; the D gene could be TRBD1 or TRBD2 (5 bases each). This CDR3 spans 13 amino acids. V shed 7 bases and J shed 5 bases, with 11 bases lying between them. Germline V gives CDR1 MNHEY, CDR2 SVGAGI.